These 31 T cell receptor beta chains came from one sample sequenced in a study of glioma-infiltrating T cells. Amplification of TCR alpha and beta CDR3 regions from RNA used iRepertoire nested multiplex PCR. MiXCR was run by TCRdb on the multiplex PCR reads, yielding one entry per CDR3 protein. Found here are 40,000 or so distinct CDR3 sequences, about a fifth of them singletons; the top ten hold roughly 7%. What was sequenced was glioma tissue, nonneoplastic brain tissue, or PBMCs (not recorded which). Receptors originate from a human donor with low-grade glioma or glioblastoma, undergoing nonglioma brain surgery, or in good health (not recorded which).

This clonotype was found many times. The chain is built from TRBV12-3 or TRBV12-4 and TRBJ2-1; D not certain. Trimming took off 5 bases at V and 10 bases at J, with 9 bases between the two ends. The CDR3 consists of 11 residues. The CDR3 nucleotides read TGTGCCAGCAGTGCAAGTCAGGAGCAGTTCTTC. This gives the protein CASSASQEQFF.

This clonotype was recorded at least ten times. The rearrangement uses TRBV11-2 and TRBJ1-1; D is ambiguous. The CDR3 runs 12 residues. The V end lost 3 bases, the J end lost 4 bases, and 6 bases lay between the germline ends. Germline-derived CDR1 and CDR2 are SGHAT and FQNNGV. For the CDR3, the DNA is TGTGCCAGCAGCTTTGGTGGCACTGAAGCTTTCTTT. Translation: CASSFGGTEAFF.

This clonotype has at least ten counts. The chain carries TRBV5-4 and TRBJ2-5; TRBD2 aligns across 9 bases. V trimming: 4 bases; J trimming: 2 bases; junction bases outside the gene matches: 6. Germline CDR1 is SGHNT and CDR2 is YYREEE (reference sequence). The CDR3 consists of 15 residues. CDR3 sequence (DNA): TGTGCCAGCAGCGCACTAGCGGGCTCTCAAGAGACCCAGTACTTC. As protein: CASSALAGSQETQYF.

This clonotype was detected many times. V usage is TRBV4-1 and J usage is TRBJ2-7, with D unresolved. Germline V gene data show CDR1 as MGHRA and CDR2 as YSYEKL. V was trimmed by 4 bases and J by 5 bases, leaving 18 bases between them. The CDR3 runs 15 residues. CDR3 protein: CASSLLQTGFNEQYF. As DNA, the CDR3 is TGCGCCAGCAGCCTCTTGCAGACCGGGTTTAACGAGCAGTACTTC.

This clonotype was counted at least ten times. In DNA form, the CDR3 reads TGTGCCAGCAGTTTACTAGCGGGAGGGTCTTACGAGCAGTACTTC. Encoded protein: CASSLLAGGSYEQYF. The chain links TRBV27 to TRBJ2-7, with TRBD2 matching over 12 bases. The CDR3 consists of 15 residues. Trimming removed 2 bases from V and 4 bases from J; junction bases left unmatched: 3. CDR1 is MNHEY and CDR2 is SMNVEV in the germline V gene (reference sequence).

Comment on this clonotype: This may be a read error, as it is one base from a much larger clone. This rearrangement joins TRBV10-2 to TRBJ2-7; no reliable D call. The CDR3 length is 12 residues. Germline V gene sequence: CDR1 WSHSY, CDR2 SAAADI. V lost 2 bases, J lost 8 bases, and 10 bases lay in between. The CDR3 reads CASSESPKKQYF. The DNA of the CDR3 is TGCGCCAGCAGTGAGAGCCCAAAAAAGCAGTACTTC.

This chain joins TRBV5-1 and TRBJ1-2; D gene unclear. Germline V lookup: CDR1 SGHRS, CDR2 YFSETQ. V was pared by 0 bases and J by 2 bases, with 11 bases between. This CDR3 region has 15 residues. CDR3 protein: CASSLGLYINYGYTF. The CDR3, as DNA: TGCGCCAGCAGCTTGGGGCTCTACATCAACTATGGCTACACCTTC.

The sample holds many counts of this clonotype. The V call is TRBV2, the J call TRBJ2-7; 8 nucleotides align to TRBD1. Germline V gene sequence: CDR1 SNHLY, CDR2 FYNNEI. This CDR3 spans 13 amino acids. The V and J ends lost 6 bases and 3 bases, in that order; junction bases with no gene match: 4. CDR3 DNA sequence: TGTGCCAGCAGGGACAGGGCCCTCTACGAGCAGTACTTC. This translates into CASRDRALYEQYF.

This clonotype came up a few times. This chain's CDR3 is CASSQERTSSYEQYF. CDR3 coding DNA: TGCGCCAGCAGCCAAGAGAGGACTAGCAGCTACGAGCAGTACTTC. The rearrangement joins TRBV4-1 to TRBJ2-7; TRBD2 aligns across 8 bases. Per the germline V gene, CDR1 is MGHRA and CDR2 is YSYEKL. This CDR3 spans 15 amino acids. V was pared by 0 bases and J by 3 bases, with 4 bases of the junction left unmatched.

This clonotype was observed many times. The V gene is TRBV6-2 or TRBV6-3, the J gene TRBJ2-1, with 7 bases aligning to TRBD1. This CDR3 spans 20 amino acids. In germline, CDR1 is MNHEY, CDR2 SVGEGT. Unmatched junction bases numbered 15, after V lost 0 bases and J lost 1 base. The CDR3 sequence is CASSYSMGQYSSPSYNEQFF. The CDR3 DNA sequence: TGTGCCAGCAGTTACTCGATGGGACAGTACTCTTCCCCTTCCTACAATGAGCAGTTCTTC.

This clonotype was seen many times. The rearrangement uses TRBV20-1 and TRBJ2-7; tentatively, D is TRBD1 (6 bases). Germline loops: CDR1 DFQATT, CDR2 SNEGSKA (reference sequence). The CDR3 loop spans 15 amino acids. The V end lost 5 bases, the J end lost 3 bases, and 20 bases lay between the germline ends. CDR3: CSAPYYRAGSYEQYF. Written as DNA, the CDR3 is TGCAGTGCTCCTTATTACAGGGCAGGGAGCTACGAGCAGTACTTC.

This clonotype was counted at least ten times. The V call is TRBV19, the J call TRBJ1-5; D is uncertain. Germline V gives CDR1 LNHDA, CDR2 SQIVND (reference sequence). Trimming shortened V by 6 bases and J by 4 bases, and 19 bases separated the two germline ends. CDR3 length: 16 amino acids. The CDR3 sequence is CASSSPRPNRNQPQHF. CDR3 bases: TGTGCCAGTAGCTCCCCAAGACCCAATCGTAATCAGCCCCAGCATTTT.

This clonotype was seen ten or more times. V gene TRBV20-1 combines with J gene TRBJ1-6, with TRBD1 as a possible D gene (6 bases). Germline V gene sequence: CDR1 DFQATT, CDR2 SNEGSKA (reference sequence). V was cut by 4 bases and J by 8 bases, with 12 bases left in between. The CDR3 is made up of 13 amino acids. As DNA, the CDR3 is TGCAGTGCTAAGACAGGAGACTATTCACCCCTCCACTTT. Protein sequence: CSAKTGDYSPLHF.

At least ten counts were recorded for this clonotype. The rearrangement uses TRBV2 and TRBJ2-7; 8 bases match TRBD2. V trimming: 9 bases; J trimming: 2 bases; junction bases outside the gene matches: 6. Germline assignment: CDR1 SNHLY and CDR2 FYNNEI. This CDR3 has 13 residues. The CDR3 DNA follows: TGTGCCAGTGGGAGCGGGGGCCCCTACGAGCAGTACTTC. It is translated as CASGSGGPYEQYF. The full variable domain, in which reference TRBV2 and TRBJ2-7 provide the parts outside the CDR3, is EPEVTQTPSHQVTQMGQEVILRCVPISNHLYFYWYRQILGQKVEFLVSFYNNEISEKSEIFDDQFSVERPDGSNFTLKIRSTKLEDSAMYFCASGSGGPYEQYFGPGTRLTVT.

This clonotype was observed at least ten times. The chain carries TRBV3-1 and TRBJ2-5; 10 bases fit TRBD2. This CDR3 is built from 15 residues. CDR1 is LGHDT and CDR2 is YNNKEL in the germline V gene (reference sequence). Germline trimming cut 4 bases from V and 5 bases from J; bases unmatched to any gene: 7. CDR3 in DNA: TGTGCCAGCAGCCCCGGACTAGCGGAGATGGAGACCCAGTACTTC. Protein sequence: CASSPGLAEMETQYF.

The sample holds many counts of this clonotype. The genes are TRBV7-2 and TRBJ2-3; TRBD2 might be the D (6 bases). The germline gives CDR1 SGHTA, CDR2 FQGNSA. This CDR3 region has 18 residues. Trimming took off 2 bases at V and 2 bases at J, with 20 bases between the two ends. The CDR3 region is CASSLNYIAGKYTDTQYF. CDR3 bases: TGTGCCAGCAGCTTAAACTATATCGCGGGGAAGTACACAGATACGCAGTATTTT.

As regards this clonotype: A much larger clone lies a single base off, so this may be a read error. The chain couples TRBV3-1 to TRBJ2-1; D unresolved. The CDR3 spans 12 residues. V dropped 0 bases and J dropped 11 bases, with 8 bases sitting between them. CDR1 and CDR2 from the germline V gene are LGHDT and YNNKEL (reference sequence). This CDR3 is CASSQDIDQQFF. CDR3 sequence (DNA): TGTGCCAGCAGCCAAGATATTGACCAGCAGTTCTTC.

The sample holds many counts of this clonotype. The chain joins TRBV20-1 to TRBJ1-1; D remains ambiguous. CDR3 size: 13 residues. Germline CDR1 and CDR2: DFQATT and SNEGSKA (reference sequence). Trimming stripped 8 bases from V and 4 bases from J, with 17 bases between. CDR3 DNA: TGCAGTTCCACAGATTCCTTGAGCACTGAAGCTTTCTTT. Protein sequence: CSSTDSLSTEAFF.

This clonotype was seen repeatedly, ten times or more. This sequence joins TRBV7-9 and TRBJ2-1; the D gene is possibly TRBD2 (6 bases). CDR1 is SEHNR, CDR2 FQNEAQ, per germline (reference sequence). This CDR3 contains 18 residues. V lost 1 base and J 1 base, leaving 17 bases between the germline ends. CDR3 loop: CASSLGSSGPFSYNEQFF. CDR3 DNA sequence: TGTGCCAGCAGCTTAGGTAGTAGCGGTCCTTTTTCCTACAATGAGCAGTTCTTC.

The chain couples TRBV2 to TRBJ2-5; 7 nucleotides line up with TRBD1. This CDR3 is built from 13 residues. Germline trimming cut 5 bases from V and 5 bases from J; bases unmatched to any gene: 5. Germline CDR1 and CDR2: SNHLY and FYNNEI. CDR3 protein: CASSRGRIETQYF. CDR3 DNA: TGTGCCAGCAGTAGGGGGCGTATTGAGACCCAGTACTTC.

This clonotype was detected many times. The chain combines TRBV20-1 with TRBJ1-4; D might be TRBD1 (6 bases). Trimming pared 1 base from V and 1 base from J, leaving 7 bases between. Germline V gene sequence: CDR1 DFQATT, CDR2 SNEGSKA (reference sequence). The CDR3 has 14 residues. DNA for the CDR3: TGCAGTGCTAGAGCGGACAGAACTAATGAAAAACTGTTTTTT. Translated, it gives CSARADRTNEKLFF.

This clonotype has at least ten counts. V and J are TRBV4-1 and TRBJ2-1, with D unresolved. Trimming pared 5 bases from V and 5 bases from J, leaving 7 bases between. The CDR3 has 12 amino acids. The germline CDR1 and CDR2 sequences are MGHRA and YSYEKL. The CDR3 DNA is TGCGCCAGCAGCGAGACGAACAATGAGCAGTTCTTC. The encoded protein is CASSETNNEQFF.

In this sample, this clonotype turned up many times. The chain joins TRBV14 to TRBJ2-1, with TRBD2 matching 10 bases. The germline V gene encodes CDR1 SGHDN and CDR2 FVKESK. The J segment lost 9 bases and the V segment lost 4 bases, leaving 15 bases of the junction unmatched. The CDR3 totals 17 residues. CDR3 DNA: TGTGCCAGCAGCCCGTTCAGGAGAGCGGGAGGGATCATTGAGCAGTTCTTC. It yields the protein CASSPFRRAGGIIEQFF.

This clonotype was seen repeatedly, ten times or more. At one of its ends the junction is not consistent with the germline gene, which may arise from a read error. The rearrangement links TRBV4-1 to TRBJ2-7, with D perhaps matching TRBD1 (5 bases). This CDR3 has 12 amino acids. Germline loops: CDR1 MGHRA, CDR2 YSYEKL. Here the CDR3 DNA reads TGCGCCAGCAGCCAAGGCAGTCAGGGCCTCCATTTC. It codes for CASSQGSQGLHF.

The chain carries TRBV4-1 and TRBJ2-5, with D possibly matching TRBD2 (7 bases). Germline CDR1 is MGHRA and CDR2 is YSYEKL. Between the trimmed V and J ends, which lost 4 bases and 2 bases, there was a span of 14 bases. There are 15 residues in the CDR3. The CDR3 DNA sequence: TGCGCCAGCAGCCTTGGAGGGGGGGTACAAGAGACCCAGTACTTC. This encodes CASSLGGGVQETQYF.

This clonotype has only one observation. A much more abundant neighbour one base away suggests this may be a read error. The chain links TRBV18 to TRBJ1-5; D unresolved. Germline values: CDR1 KGHSH, CDR2 LQKENI. The CDR3 runs 14 residues. The CDR3 spells CASLPPLGSEPQHF. CDR3 nucleotide sequence: TGTGCCAGCTTACCACCTCTGGGGTCGGAGCCCCAGCATTTT. Complete variable domain (other parts from reference TRBV18 and TRBJ1-5): NAGVMQNPRHLVRRRGQEARLRCSPMKGHSHVYWYRQLPEEGLKFMVYLQKENIIDESGMPKERFSAEFPKEGPSILRIQQVVRGDSAAYFCASLPPLGSEPQHFGDGTRLSIL.

This clonotype was seen at least ten times. The chain recombines TRBV5-1 with TRBJ2-5; possible D gene TRBD2, 6 bases. Trimming took 3 bases from V and 2 from J, leaving 14 bases between them. The CDR3 extends over 15 amino acids. Germline assignment: CDR1 SGHRS and CDR2 YFSETQ. This CDR3 is CASSSVLAPQETQYF. Written as DNA, the CDR3 is TGCGCCAGCAGCTCGGTCCTAGCGCCTCAAGAGACCCAGTACTTC.

This clonotype was recorded at least ten times. V gene TRBV24-1 combines with J gene TRBJ2-3, with 8 bases fitting TRBD1. Germline values: CDR1 KGHDR, CDR2 SFDVKD. The CDR3 is 17 amino acids. Trimming removed 0 bases from V and 2 bases from J; junction bases left unmatched: 6. CDR3 residues: CATSDLPGQGLTDTQYF. Written as DNA, the CDR3 is TGTGCCACCAGTGATTTGCCCGGACAGGGCCTCACAGATACGCAGTATTTT.

This clonotype was seen repeatedly, ten times or more. The chain combines TRBV6-2 or TRBV6-3 with TRBJ1-5; 7 bases are a match to TRBD1. J was trimmed by 6 bases and V by 2 bases; bases with no gene match: 4. This CDR3 has 14 amino acids. The germline V gene encodes CDR1 MNHEY and CDR2 SVGEGT. CDR3 sequence reads: CASSYEGGSQPQHF. CDR3 sequence (DNA): TGTGCCAGCAGTTACGAAGGGGGCTCTCAGCCCCAGCATTTT.

This clonotype has at least ten counts. This chain uses TRBV2 with TRBJ1-2; TRBD1 might be the D (5 bases). Trimming took off 8 bases at V and 3 bases at J, with 13 bases between the two ends. Germline loops: CDR1 SNHLY, CDR2 FYNNEI. The CDR3 length is 13 residues. The CDR3 region has the DNA TGTGCCAGCCGGAGGAGCAGGGACTATGGCTACACCTTC. Its translation: CASRRSRDYGYTF.

In this sample, this clonotype turned up many times. V usage is TRBV20-1 and J usage is TRBJ2-7, with a possible D match to TRBD1 (5 bases). The CDR3 has 15 amino acids. V gave up 0 bases and J gave up 1 base, with 13 bases separating them. Germline assignment: CDR1 DFQATT and CDR2 SNEGSKA (reference sequence). The CDR3 DNA reads TGCAGTGCTAGAGATATGACAGCCATATCCTACGAGCAGTACTTC. This translates into CSARDMTAISYEQYF.